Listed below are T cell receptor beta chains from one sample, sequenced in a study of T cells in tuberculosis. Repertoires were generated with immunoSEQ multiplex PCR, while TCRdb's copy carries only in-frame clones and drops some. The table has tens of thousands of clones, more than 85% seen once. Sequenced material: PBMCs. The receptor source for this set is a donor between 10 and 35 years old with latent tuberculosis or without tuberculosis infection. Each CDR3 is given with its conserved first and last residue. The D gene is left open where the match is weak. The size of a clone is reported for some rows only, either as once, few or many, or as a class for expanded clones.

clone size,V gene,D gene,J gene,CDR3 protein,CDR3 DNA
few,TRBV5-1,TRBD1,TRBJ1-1,CASSDRMNTEAFF,TGCGCCAGCTCGGACAGGATGAACACTGAAGCTTTCTTT
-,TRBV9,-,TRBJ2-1,CASSVGGSAGNEQFF,TGTGCCAGCAGCGTGGGAGGCAGCGCCGGCAATGAGCAGTTCTTC
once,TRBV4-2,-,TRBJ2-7,CASSLRWGEMTSYEQYF,TGTGCCAGCAGCCTCCGGTGGGGGGAGATGACCTCTTACGAGCAGTACTTC
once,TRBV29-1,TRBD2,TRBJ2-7,CSAPGWDYAEQYF,TGCAGCGCCCCAGGGTGGGACTACGCGGAGCAGTACTTC
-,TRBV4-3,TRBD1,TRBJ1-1,CASSRGQTNTEAFF,TGCGCCAGCAGCCGGGGACAGACGAACACTGAAGCTTTCTTT
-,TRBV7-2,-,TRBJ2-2,CASSLNSGELFF,TGTGCCAGCAGCTTAAACTCCGGGGAGCTGTTTTTT
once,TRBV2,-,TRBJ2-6,CASRGLGFLSSGANVLTF,TGTGCCAGCAGGGGACTGGGATTCCTGAGCTCTGGGGCCAACGTCCTGACTTTC
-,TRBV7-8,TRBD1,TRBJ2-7,CASSYRGKPYEQYF,TGTGCCAGCAGCTACAGGGGAAAGCCTTACGAGCAGTACTTC
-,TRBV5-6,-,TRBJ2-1,CASSLGLGGYNEQFF,TGTGCCAGCAGCCTCGGGCTAGGAGGCTACAATGAGCAGTTCTTC
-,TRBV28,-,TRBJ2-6,CASLSGANVLTF,TGTGCCAGCCTTTCTGGGGCCAACGTCCTGACTTTC
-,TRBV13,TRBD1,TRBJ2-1,CASSLQGANYNEQFF,TGTGCCAGCAGCTTACAGGGGGCAAACTACAATGAGCAGTTCTTC
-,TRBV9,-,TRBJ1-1,CASSVETGEAFF,TGTGCCAGCAGCGTGGAAACAGGGGAAGCTTTCTTT
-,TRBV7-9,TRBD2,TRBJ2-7,CASSSNSGSRYEQYF,TGTGCCAGCAGCTCAAATAGCGGGAGCCGATACGAGCAGTACTTC
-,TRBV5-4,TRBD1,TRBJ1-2,CASSLPGTGPYGYTF,TGTGCCAGCAGTCTTCCCGGGACAGGGCCCTATGGCTACACCTTC
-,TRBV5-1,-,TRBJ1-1,CASSFDSMNTEAFF,TGCGCCAGCAGCTTCGACAGCATGAACACTGAAGCTTTCTTT
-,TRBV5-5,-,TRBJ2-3,CASSFAVAPQQYF,TGTGCCAGCAGCTTCGCGGTGGCCCCGCAACAGTATTTT
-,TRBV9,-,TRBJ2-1,CASSPRTAYNEQFF,TGTGCCAGCAGCCCTCGGACAGCTTACAATGAGCAGTTCTTC
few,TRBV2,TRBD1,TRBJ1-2,CASSWTGPYGYTF,TGTGCCAGCAGTTGGACAGGGCCCTATGGCTACACCTTC
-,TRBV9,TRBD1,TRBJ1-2,CASSPGQGDYGYTF,TGTGCCAGCAGCCCGGGACAGGGGGACTATGGCTACACCTTC
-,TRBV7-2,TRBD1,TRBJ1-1,CASSLMGTGTNTEAFF,TGTGCCAGCAGCTTAATGGGGACAGGGACAAACACTGAAGCTTTCTTT
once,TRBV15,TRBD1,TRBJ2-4,CATSSRGRKNIQYF,TGTGCCACCAGCAGTAGGGGGCGAAAAAACATTCAGTACTTC
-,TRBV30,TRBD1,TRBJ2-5,CAFSDRALRETQYF,TGTGCCTTTTCGGACAGGGCGCTTCGGGAGACCCAGTACTTC
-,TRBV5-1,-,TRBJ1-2,CASSFGTYQPGYTF,TGCGCCAGCAGCTTTGGGACTTACCAGCCCGGCTACACCTTC
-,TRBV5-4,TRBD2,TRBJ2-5,CASSRSSGRALETQYF,TGTGCCAGCAGCCGAAGTAGCGGGAGGGCCCTCGAGACCCAGTACTTC
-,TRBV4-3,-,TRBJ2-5,CASSQVTGGGQTQYF,TGCGCCAGCAGCCAGGTCACAGGCGGTGGACAGACCCAGTACTTC
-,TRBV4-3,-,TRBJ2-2,CASSLGGGAGELFF,TGCGCCAGCAGCCTAGGGGGAGGGGCCGGGGAGCTGTTTTTT
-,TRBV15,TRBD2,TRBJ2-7,CATSRESAGEPKYEQYF,TGTGCCACCAGCAGGGAGTCAGCGGGAGAGCCGAAGTACGAGCAGTACTTC
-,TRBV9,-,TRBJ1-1,CASSAQGWGTEAFF,TGTGCCAGCAGCGCCCAGGGGTGGGGCACTGAAGCTTTCTTT
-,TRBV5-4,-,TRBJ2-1,CASSLRQGGYNEQFF,TGTGCCAGCAGCTTGCGGCAGGGGGGCTACAATGAGCAGTTCTTC